The T cell receptor (beta chain) described here comes from a study of blood T cell repertoires in COVID-19. Looking at the study overall: Sites in the United States, Italy and Spain provided acute and convalescent COVID-19 samples. T cells, B-cell-depleted T cells, or PBMCs supplied cDNA or gDNA.

For recovered donors of Cohort 3, there were two negative PCRs, clearance, or symptom resolution. Profiled with immunoSEQ multiplex PCR; TCRdb holds only in-frame clones, not every one. Here the sample spans hundreds of thousands of clones, around 90% being singletons. Germline V gene lookup returns CDR1 SSHAT and CDR2 FNYEAQ (reference sequence). The V gene end was trimmed by 5 bases and the J gene end by 0 bases; junction bases not matched to a gene: 3. The CDR3 totals 15 residues. The sequencing sample was made of PBMCs or T cells enriched from blood (not recorded which). The clonotype was recovered from a young woman who had recovered from COVID-19. V gene TRBV7-7 combines with J gene TRBJ2-3; 9 positions match TRBD1. The CDR3 nucleotides read TGTGCCAGCAGCACAGGACAGGGGAGCACAGATACGCAGTATTTT. Its protein is CASSTGQGSTDTQYF.